These 26 T cell receptor beta chains came from one sample sequenced in a study of blood T cell repertoires in COVID-19. Generated by immunoSEQ multiplex PCR, the TCRdb table keeps only in-frame clones and is missing some. The sample includes roughly 430,000 clones, 88% seen only once; the top ten take approximately 1.5%. The sample comprised PBMCs or T cells enriched from blood (not recorded which). The origin of the receptors is a woman younger than 30 who had been exposed to COVID-19.

This chain connects TRBV11-2 to TRBJ2-5, with 11 nucleotides matching TRBD2. The CDR3 length is 15 residues. Losses at the gene ends were 4 bases for V and 1 base for J; bases not matched to a gene: 2. CDR1 SGHAT and CDR2 FQNNGV come from the germline V gene. The CDR3 loop reads CASSWTSGPQETQYF. In DNA form, the CDR3 reads TGTGCCAGCAGCTGGACTAGCGGGCCCCAAGAGACCCAGTACTTC.

V and J are TRBV28 and TRBJ2-2; the D gene is possibly TRBD1 (6 bases). Per the germline V gene, CDR1 is MDHEN and CDR2 is SYDVKM. Trimming cost V 2 bases and J 2 bases, with 9 bases left between them. This CDR3 comprises 15 residues. CDR3 DNA sequence: TGTGCCAGCAGTTTACAGGGGATCAACACCGGGGAGCTGTTTTTT. This gives the protein CASSLQGINTGELFF. Full variable domain (rest looked up from reference TRBV28 and TRBJ2-2): DVKVTQSSRYLVKRTGEKVFLECVQDMDHENMFWYRQDPGLGLRLIYFSYDVKMKEKGDIPEGYSVSREKKERFSLILESASTNQTSMYLCASSLQGINTGELFFGEGSRLTVL.

The V gene is TRBV7-8, the J gene TRBJ1-1; maybe TRBD1 (6 bases). CDR3 size: 14 residues. CDR1 is SGHVS and CDR2 is FQNEAQ in the germline V gene. Trimming left V 5 bases short and J 5 bases short, with 15 bases between. In DNA form, the CDR3 reads TGTGCCAGCAGCGAAAACAGGGTTGGAACTGAAGCTTTCTTT. Translation: CASSENRVGTEAFF.

The gene calls are TRBV7-2 and TRBJ2-7; 8 bases are a match to TRBD2. This CDR3 is built from 14 residues. After removal of 5 bases from V and 2 bases from J, the junction contained 5 bases not matched to a gene. CDR1 and CDR2 (germline): SGHTA, FQGNSA. CDR3 sequence (DNA): TGTGCCAGCAGCGCCTTAGCGGGACCCTACGAGCAGTACTTC. It yields the protein CASSALAGPYEQYF.

This chain links TRBV5-6 with TRBJ2-2; 7 bases fit TRBD1. V was clipped by 3 bases and J by 4 bases; unmatched bases: 6. CDR1 is SGHDT and CDR2 is YYEEEE in the germline V gene. This CDR3 comprises 15 residues. DNA of the CDR3: TGTGCCAGCAGCTCCACAGGGGTAGGCACCGGGGAGCTGTTTTTT. Translation gives CASSSTGVGTGELFF.

This chain uses TRBV28 with TRBJ1-4; D may be TRBD1 (5 bases). The CDR3 is 15 amino acids. Germline CDR1 MDHEN, CDR2 SYDVKM. With 4 bases removed from V and 0 bases from J, the gap between germline ends came to 9 bases. CDR3 region: CASSSSGTTNEKLFF. The CDR3 DNA sequence: TGTGCCAGCAGTTCCTCAGGGACAACTAATGAAAAACTGTTTTTT.

The V call is TRBV12-3 or TRBV12-4, the J call TRBJ1-5; maybe TRBD1 (6 bases). The CDR3 is 13 residues long. With 6 bases removed from V and 10 bases from J, the gap between germline ends came to 16 bases. The CDR3: CASRIRGEYPQHF. CDR3 sequence (DNA): TGTGCCAGCAGAATCAGGGGAGAGTATCCCCAGCATTTT.

The chain joins TRBV15 to TRBJ1-5, with 8 bases matching TRBD1. This CDR3 is built from 14 residues. V lost 4 bases to trimming and J lost 5 bases; unmatched junction nucleotides: 4. From germline, CDR1 is LNHNV and CDR2 YYDKDF (reference sequence). The CDR3 bases are TGTGCCACCAGCAACCAGGGGGCTTATCAGCCCCAGCATTTT. It specifies CATSNQGAYQPQHF.

The gene calls are TRBV7-3 and TRBJ2-3; 12 nucleotides agree with TRBD2. The germline gives CDR1 SGHTA, CDR2 FQGTGA. V gave up 4 bases and J gave up 0 bases; unmatched junction bases: 2. The CDR3 totals 16 residues. The CDR3 sequence: CASSWTSGVSTDTQYF. In DNA, the CDR3 is TGTGCCAGCAGCTGGACTAGCGGGGTTAGCACAGATACGCAGTATTTT.

The V and J genes are TRBV29-1 and TRBJ1-2; no definite D call. The germline V and J ends were trimmed by 4 bases and 7 bases, with 4 bases remaining between them. CDR1 SQVTM and CDR2 ANQGSEA come from the germline V gene. The CDR3 spans 9 residues. This chain's CDR3 is CSVASGYTF. CDR3 DNA sequence: TGCAGCGTTGCGTCTGGCTACACCTTC.

The genes are TRBV6-1 and TRBJ2-2; D ambiguous. V lost 2 bases, J lost 0 bases, and 7 bases lay in between. Germline values: CDR1 MNHNS, CDR2 SASEGT. There are 15 residues in the CDR3. The CDR3 DNA sequence: TGTGCCAGCAGTGAACAGGCCACGAACACCGGGGAGCTGTTTTTT. It encodes CASSEQATNTGELFF.

This clone showed up many times. The chain combines TRBV6-5 with TRBJ1-1; 7 nucleotides match TRBD1. The CDR3 has 14 amino acids. Germline trimming cut 6 bases from V and 4 bases from J; bases unmatched to any gene: 8. CDR1 MNHEY and CDR2 SVGAGI come from the germline V gene. The DNA of the CDR3 is TGTGCCAGCAGACTTCAGGGGGAAAGCACTGAAGCTTTCTTT. Translated, it gives CASRLQGESTEAFF.

V usage is TRBV24-1 and J usage is TRBJ2-2; 7 bases are a match to TRBD1. J was trimmed by 5 bases and V by 7 bases; bases with no gene match: 12. This CDR3 region has 16 residues. Germline lookup yields CDR1 KGHDR and CDR2 SFDVKD. Here the CDR3 reads CATSAPGQIRTGELFF. The CDR3 DNA follows: TGTGCCACCAGCGCACCGGGACAGATCAGGACCGGGGAGCTGTTTTTT.

This clone was picked up one time. The CDR3 here is CAISAGFGNQPQHF. In DNA, the CDR3 is TGTGCCATCAGTGCGGGGTTTGGCAATCAGCCCCAGCATTTT. V usage is TRBV10-3 and J usage is TRBJ1-5; D remains unclear. The V end lost 4 bases, the J end lost 2 bases, and 9 bases lay between the germline ends. Germline V gene data show CDR1 as ENHRY and CDR2 as SYGVKD. The CDR3 is 14 residues long.

The chain employs TRBV27 and TRBJ1-1; 7 nucleotides agree with TRBD1. The CDR3 has 16 residues. Unmatched junction bases numbered 7, after V lost 3 bases and J lost 0 bases. CDR1 is MNHEY and CDR2 is SMNVEV in the germline V gene (reference sequence). The CDR3, as DNA: TGTGCCAGCAGTTTCGACAGGGCGAAGGTGAACACTGAAGCTTTCTTT. Residues: CASSFDRAKVNTEAFF.

The chain recombines TRBV6-1 with TRBJ1-1; TRBD1 is a possible D gene (6 bases). The CDR3 is made up of 16 amino acids. From germline, CDR1 is MNHNS and CDR2 SASEGT. The V and J ends lost 3 bases and 0 bases respectively, with 14 bases between them. The CDR3 protein is CASSDTGTKMNTEAFF. The CDR3 nucleotides read TGTGCCAGCAGTGATACCGGGACAAAGATGAACACTGAAGCTTTCTTT.

The chain is built from TRBV27 and TRBJ2-2, with TRBD1 matching 12 bases. Unmatched junction bases numbered 6, after V lost 4 bases and J lost 6 bases. The CDR3 extends over 16 amino acids. Germline CDR1 MNHEY, CDR2 SMNVEV (reference sequence). This CDR3 is CASSYSGQGASGELFF. In DNA form, the CDR3 reads TGTGCCAGCAGTTACTCGGGACAGGGGGCATCCGGGGAGCTGTTTTTT.

This chain joins TRBV25-1 and TRBJ2-7; 9 bases match TRBD2. Germline V lookup: CDR1 MGHDK, CDR2 SYGVNS. With 7 bases clipped from V and 7 bases from J, the junction kept 11 bases outside the gene matches. The CDR3 loop spans 14 amino acids. The CDR3 protein is CASNFGGRGEEQYF. The CDR3 DNA is TGTGCCAGCAACTTCGGCGGGAGGGGTGAGGAGCAGTACTTC.

V usage is TRBV4-1 and J usage is TRBJ1-2; 8 bases match TRBD1. The CDR3 length is 15 residues. Germline V gene data show CDR1 as MGHRA and CDR2 as YSYEKL. The V and J ends lost 4 bases and 0 bases, in that order; junction bases with no gene match: 4. The CDR3 DNA reads as TGCGCCAGCAGCCCGGGACAGGAGGCTAACTATGGCTACACCTTC. Amino acid sequence: CASSPGQEANYGYTF.

The rearrangement uses TRBV6-2 or TRBV6-3 and TRBJ1-2; 7 bases map to TRBD1. Losses at the gene ends were 2 bases for V and 11 bases for J; bases not matched to a gene: 8. Germline CDR1 and CDR2: MNHEY and SVGEGT. The CDR3 length is 13 residues. CDR3 nucleotide sequence: TGTGCCAGCAGTTACGCCGACAGGGCCGGGTACACCTTC. Translated: CASSYADRAGYTF.

The rearrangement uses TRBV6-6 and TRBJ2-1, with 7 bases matching TRBD1. Per germline, CDR1 MNHNY and CDR2 SVGAGI (reference sequence). The CDR3 totals 13 residues. CDR3 amino acids: CGTGTDSYNEQFF. In nucleotides, the CDR3 is TGTGGTACAGGGACAGACTCCTACAATGAGCAGTTCTTC.

This chain uses TRBV7-2 with TRBJ2-1, with 10 bases aligning to TRBD1. The CDR3 is made up of 14 amino acids. Losses at the gene ends were 6 bases for V and 8 bases for J; bases not matched to a gene: 7. Germline V gene sequence: CDR1 SGHTA, CDR2 FQGNSA. The CDR3 DNA follows: TGTGCCAGCAGTTGGGACAGGGGTTCACATGAGCAGTTCTTC. As protein: CASSWDRGSHEQFF.

The chain has TRBV28 and TRBJ2-7; D is possibly TRBD2 (7 bases). Germline CDR1 is MDHEN and CDR2 is SYDVKM. The CDR3 covers 15 residues. V shed 6 bases and J shed 4 bases, with 19 bases lying between them. In nucleotides, the CDR3 is TGTGCCAGCAGGCCCCCGGGGGGCCCACTTTACGAGCAGTACTTC. Translated, it gives CASRPPGGPLYEQYF.

This chain links TRBV20-1 with TRBJ1-5, with a possible D match to TRBD1 (5 bases). The CDR3 is 15 amino acids. CDR1 and CDR2 (germline): DFQATT, SNEGSKA (reference sequence). The V and J ends lost 3 bases and 5 bases respectively, with 17 bases between them. CDR3 DNA sequence: TGCAGTGCTAGTCGGGGGGTAGGGTGGGATCAGCCCCAGCATTTT. Amino acid sequence: CSASRGVGWDQPQHF.

This rearrangement joins TRBV30 to TRBJ1-4; maybe TRBD1 (5 bases). V was pared by 4 bases and J by 7 bases, with 22 bases between. The CDR3 loop spans 16 amino acids. Per the germline V gene, CDR1 is GTSNPN and CDR2 is SVGIG (reference sequence). CDR3 DNA sequence: TGTGCCTGGATGGGGTTTGGAGGGGATTCCCCTGAAAAACTGTTTTTT. Amino acid sequence: CAWMGFGGDSPEKLFF.

This clone was detected a few times. The CDR3 nucleotides read TGCAGCGTTGGCAGGGGCACAGATACGCAGTATTTT. It translates to CSVGRGTDTQYF. The gene calls are TRBV29-1 and TRBJ2-3, with D perhaps TRBD1 (5 bases). The CDR3 extends over 12 amino acids. Per germline, CDR1 SQVTM and CDR2 ANQGSEA. With 4 bases removed from V and 1 base from J, the gap between germline ends came to 6 bases.